A selection of T cell receptor beta chains follows, all from one sample in a study of identical twins. TCRdb reanalysed the 5' RACE reads using MiXCR and keeps one entry per CDR3 protein. The table lists 210,000 or so distinct CDR3 sequences, less than 8% of them singletons. The same data also contributed to another study, on yellow fever vaccine responses in identical twins.

The sequencing input was memory (CD45RO+) T cells sorted from blood. These TCRs come from a young woman in good health. The CDR3 runs from the conserved cysteine through the conserved F or W.

j_call | v_call | cdr3_aa
TRBJ2-7 | TRBV10-3 | CAISLTSGAIYEQYF
TRBJ2-2 | TRBV9 | CASSVDFSTRNTGELFF
TRBJ2-1 | TRBV6-5 | CASSYARPGEQFF
TRBJ2-3 | TRBV7-9 | CASSTNSGTSTDTQYF
TRBJ2-7 | TRBV28 | CASRATGSIYEQYF
TRBJ2-3 | TRBV6-5 | CASSYQSIVGSDTQYF
TRBJ2-6 | TRBV11-2 | CASSLGGTELSGANVLTF
TRBJ2-7 | TRBV6-1 | CASSEMSGAWGEQYF
TRBJ2-1 | TRBV29-1 | CSVTGTSGPWGYNEQFF
TRBJ2-3 | TRBV12-3/TRBV12-4 | CASSGGFSSQYF
TRBJ2-6 | TRBV9 | CASLGGTGGSGANVLTF
TRBJ1-2 | TRBV5-8 | CASSLTGTYGYTF
TRBJ2-1 | TRBV28 | CASSDLLIENNEQFF
TRBJ2-7 | TRBV7-2 | CASSLGVGGSYEQYF
TRBJ2-5 | TRBV6-5 | CASSWTSQETQYF
TRBJ2-7 | TRBV7-9 | CASSFGPNSYEQYF
TRBJ2-3 | TRBV12-3/TRBV12-4 | CASSLASLVSTDTQYF
TRBJ1-6 | TRBV7-3 | CASSLDMGPLHF
TRBJ1-2 | TRBV4-2 | CASSQGGASYGYTF
TRBJ2-7 | TRBV10-3 | CAISEGTLTYEQYF
TRBJ2-1 | TRBV7-2 | CASSSTDLAHNEQFF
TRBJ2-1 | TRBV28 | CASSLSGAGKRGEQFF
TRBJ2-2 | TRBV7-9 | CASSPQRGVGELFF
TRBJ2-2 | TRBV13 | CASSLYLRFASSTGELFF
TRBJ2-3 | TRBV2 | CASSEALGGTRMDTQYF
TRBJ2-5 | TRBV7-3 | CASSTAGAETQYF
TRBJ2-5 | TRBV5-1 | CASSSDGGGLQTQYF
TRBJ1-4 | TRBV6-1 | CASSRDSTATNEKLFF
TRBJ2-5 | TRBV5-1 | CASSGGLQETQYF
TRBJ1-2 | TRBV7-3 | CASSLGIGYGYTF
TRBJ1-5 | TRBV6-1 | CASSVTWGQPQHF
TRBJ2-2 | TRBV29-1 | CRRQGARPGELFF
TRBJ2-2 | TRBV28 | CASRGWTSGLANTGELFF
TRBJ2-1 | TRBV5-1 | CASVRSGGSSYNEQFF
TRBJ1-2 | TRBV25-1 | CASRADFNYGYTF
TRBJ1-4 | TRBV6-1 | CASSITGTGGEKLFF
TRBJ2-3 | TRBV7-2 | CASRFSSTDTQYF
TRBJ1-2 | TRBV11-2 | CASRLSTGSYGYTF
TRBJ2-3 | TRBV4-2 | CASRSSSTDTQYF
TRBJ2-3 | TRBV10-3 | CAISDGTSGTYTDTQYF
TRBJ2-4 | TRBV5-1 | CASSPGQVANIQYF
TRBJ1-6 | TRBV16 | CASSQSASPLHF
TRBJ1-1 | TRBV20-1 | CSARTQGLEAFF
TRBJ2-5 | TRBV2 | CASTGFSGTQYF
TRBJ2-1 | TRBV2 | CASSSGEFSYNEQFF
TRBJ2-2 | TRBV20-1 | CSASRTSGKAGELFF
TRBJ2-5 | TRBV6-1 | CASSELGGGSQETQYF
TRBJ2-1 | TRBV7-9 | CASSSRPGNEQNF
TRBJ2-1 | TRBV20-1 | CSARAPLAVENEQFF